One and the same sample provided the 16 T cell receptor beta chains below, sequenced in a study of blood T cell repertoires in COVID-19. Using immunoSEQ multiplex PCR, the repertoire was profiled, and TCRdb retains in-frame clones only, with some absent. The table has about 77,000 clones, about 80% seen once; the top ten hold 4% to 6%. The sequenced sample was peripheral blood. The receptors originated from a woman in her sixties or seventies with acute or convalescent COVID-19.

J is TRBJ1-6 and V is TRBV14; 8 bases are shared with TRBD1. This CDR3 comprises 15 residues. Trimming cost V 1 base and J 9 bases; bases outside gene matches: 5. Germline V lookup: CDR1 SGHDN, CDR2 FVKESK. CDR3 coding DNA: TGTGCCAGCAGCCAAGGACAGGGGAGAGTTTCACCCCTCCACTTT. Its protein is CASSQGQGRVSPLHF.

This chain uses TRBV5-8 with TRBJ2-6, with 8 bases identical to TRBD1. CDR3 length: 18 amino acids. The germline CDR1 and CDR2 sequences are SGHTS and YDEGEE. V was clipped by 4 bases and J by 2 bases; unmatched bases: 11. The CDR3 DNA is TGTGCCAGCAGCCCTATCGGACAGGGAAAAGCTGGGGCCAACGTCCTGACTTTC. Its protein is CASSPIGQGKAGANVLTF.

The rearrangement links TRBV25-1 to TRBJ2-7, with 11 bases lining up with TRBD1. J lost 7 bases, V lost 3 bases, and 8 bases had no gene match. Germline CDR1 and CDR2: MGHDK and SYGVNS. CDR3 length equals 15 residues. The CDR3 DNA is TGTGCCAGCAGTGAGCCAGGACAGGGGGCCTGGGAGCAGTACTTC. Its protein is CASSEPGQGAWEQYF.

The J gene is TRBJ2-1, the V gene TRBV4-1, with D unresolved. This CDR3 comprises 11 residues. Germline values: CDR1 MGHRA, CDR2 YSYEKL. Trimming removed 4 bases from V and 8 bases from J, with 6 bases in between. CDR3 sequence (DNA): TGCGCCAGCAGCCTCACGGATGAGCAGTTCTTC. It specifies CASSLTDEQFF.

In DNA, the CDR3 is TGTGCCAGCAGCTCCTCGGGGGTTGGTGAAAAACTGTTTTTT. Residues: CASSSSGVGEKLFF. The gene calls are TRBV7-9 and TRBJ1-4, with a tentative D call TRBD1 (5 bases). Germline loops: CDR1 SEHNR, CDR2 FQNEAQ (reference sequence). V gave up 4 bases and J gave up 7 bases, with 13 bases separating them. This CDR3 has 14 amino acids.

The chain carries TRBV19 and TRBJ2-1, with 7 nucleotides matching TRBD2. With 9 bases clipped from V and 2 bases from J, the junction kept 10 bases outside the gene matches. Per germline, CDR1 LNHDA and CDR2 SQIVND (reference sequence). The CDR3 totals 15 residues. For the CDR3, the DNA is TGTGCCAGCGCTCCAGCGGGGTTCCCCTACAATGAGCAGTTCTTC. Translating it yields CASAPAGFPYNEQFF.

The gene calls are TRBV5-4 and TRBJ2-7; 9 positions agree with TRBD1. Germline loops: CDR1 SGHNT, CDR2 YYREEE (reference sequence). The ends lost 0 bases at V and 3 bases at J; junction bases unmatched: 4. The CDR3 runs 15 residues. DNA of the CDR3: TGTGCCAGCAGCTTGGAAGCGGGACAGGGCTACGAGCAGTACTTC. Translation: CASSLEAGQGYEQYF.

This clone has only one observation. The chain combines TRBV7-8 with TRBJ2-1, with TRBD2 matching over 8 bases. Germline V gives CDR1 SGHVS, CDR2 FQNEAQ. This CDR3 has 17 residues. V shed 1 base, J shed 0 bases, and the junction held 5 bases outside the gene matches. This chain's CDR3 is CASSLVGGGHSYNEQFF. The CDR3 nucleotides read TGTGCCAGCAGCTTAGTAGGCGGGGGGCACTCCTACAATGAGCAGTTCTTC.

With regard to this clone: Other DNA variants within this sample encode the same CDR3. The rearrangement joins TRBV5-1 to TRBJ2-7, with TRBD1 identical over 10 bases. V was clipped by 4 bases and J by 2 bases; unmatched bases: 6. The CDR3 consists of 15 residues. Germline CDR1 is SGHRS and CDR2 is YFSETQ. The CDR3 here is CASSHGQGETYEQYF. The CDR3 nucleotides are TGCGCCAGCAGCCATGGACAGGGGGAAACCTACGAGCAGTACTTC.

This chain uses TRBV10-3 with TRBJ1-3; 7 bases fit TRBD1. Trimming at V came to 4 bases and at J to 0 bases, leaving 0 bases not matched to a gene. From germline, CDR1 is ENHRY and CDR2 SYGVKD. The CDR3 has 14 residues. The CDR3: CAISGDSSGNTIYF. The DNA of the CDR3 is TGTGCCATCAGTGGGGACAGCTCTGGAAACACCATATATTTT.

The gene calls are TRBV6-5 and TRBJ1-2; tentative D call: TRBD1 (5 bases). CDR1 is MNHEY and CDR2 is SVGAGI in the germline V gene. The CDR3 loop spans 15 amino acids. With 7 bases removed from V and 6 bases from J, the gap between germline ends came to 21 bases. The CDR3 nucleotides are TGTGCCAGCACCATGGGGACTCTAGCCCGGGATGGCTACACCTTC. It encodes CASTMGTLARDGYTF.

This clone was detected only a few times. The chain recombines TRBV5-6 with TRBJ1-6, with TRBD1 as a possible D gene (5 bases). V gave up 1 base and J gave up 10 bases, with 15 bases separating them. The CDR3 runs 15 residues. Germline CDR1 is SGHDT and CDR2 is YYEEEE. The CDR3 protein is CASSLWSGYESPLHF. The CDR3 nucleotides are TGTGCCAGCAGCTTGTGGTCAGGGTACGAATCACCCCTCCACTTT.

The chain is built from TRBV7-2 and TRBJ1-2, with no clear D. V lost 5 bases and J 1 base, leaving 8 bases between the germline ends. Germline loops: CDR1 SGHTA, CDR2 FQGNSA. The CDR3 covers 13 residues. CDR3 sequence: CASSEQSNYGYTF. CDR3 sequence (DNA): TGTGCCAGCAGCGAGCAAAGTAACTATGGCTACACCTTC. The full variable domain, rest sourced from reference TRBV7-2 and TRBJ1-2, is GAGVSQSPSNKVTEKGKDVELRCDPISGHTALYWYRQSLGQGLEFLIYFQGNSAPDKSGLPSDRFSAERTGGSVSTLTIQRTQQEDSAVYLCASSEQSNYGYTFGSGTRLTVV.

For the CDR3, the DNA is TGTGCCAGCAGTCCCCGACAGGGGAATCAGCCCCAGCATTTT. Translation gives CASSPRQGNQPQHF. This sequence joins TRBV27 and TRBJ1-5; 8 bases fit TRBD1. Looked up from germline, CDR1 is MNHEY and CDR2 is SMNVEV (reference sequence). Unmatched junction bases numbered 4, after V lost 5 bases and J lost 4 bases. CDR3 length: 14 residues.

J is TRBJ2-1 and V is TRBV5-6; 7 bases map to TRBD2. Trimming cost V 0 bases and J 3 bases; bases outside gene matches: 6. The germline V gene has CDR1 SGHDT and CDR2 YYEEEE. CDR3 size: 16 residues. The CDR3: CASSLDTGGIYNEQFF. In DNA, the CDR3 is TGTGCCAGCAGCTTGGACACCGGGGGGATCTACAATGAGCAGTTCTTC.

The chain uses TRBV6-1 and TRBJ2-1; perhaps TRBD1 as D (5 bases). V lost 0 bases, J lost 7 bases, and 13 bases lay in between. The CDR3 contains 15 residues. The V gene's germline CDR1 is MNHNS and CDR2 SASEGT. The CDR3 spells CASSEATTVLNEQFF. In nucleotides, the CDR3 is TGTGCCAGCAGTGAAGCCACGACAGTCTTGAATGAGCAGTTCTTC.